A single sample gave rise to the 27 T cell receptor beta chains below, sequenced in a study of CD8 T cells in Susac syndrome. Reverse transcription of 0.5 to 1 ug RNA was performed with random hexamers. TCRdb processed the immunoSEQ multiplex PCR reads anew with MiXCR; each CDR3 protein has one entry. The sample consists of approximately 220,000 distinct CDR3 sequences, 92% of them appearing once. The specimen was CD8+ T cells from PBMCs. The receptors derive from a human donor with multiple sclerosis.

The V and J genes are TRBV24-1 and TRBJ2-1; 10 bases align to TRBD1. With 9 bases clipped from V and 5 bases from J, the junction kept 6 bases outside the gene matches. Germline V gene sequence: CDR1 KGHDR, CDR2 SFDVKD. This CDR3 region has 14 residues. The CDR3 region is CATDTGTGDNEQFF. In nucleotides, the CDR3 is TGTGCCACCGATACCGGGACAGGGGACAATGAGCAGTTCTTC.

The rearrangement joins TRBV6-1 to TRBJ2-7; D unclear. Germline V gives CDR1 MNHNS, CDR2 SASEGT. This CDR3 comprises 13 residues. V lost 5 bases and J 2 bases, leaving 10 bases between the germline ends. The DNA of the CDR3 is TGTGCCAGCAGTCCGGAGAACCCCTACGAGCAGTACTTC. Its translation: CASSPENPYEQYF.

V and J are TRBV27 and TRBJ1-5; D not certain. This CDR3 spans 13 amino acids. The germline V gene encodes CDR1 MNHEY and CDR2 SMNVEV (reference sequence). The germline V and J ends were trimmed by 0 bases and 5 bases, with 5 bases remaining between them. The DNA of the CDR3 is TGTGCCAGCAGTTTATCTAACCATCAGCCCCAGCATTTT. Protein: CASSLSNHQPQHF.

Worth noting for this clonotype: A junction boundary mismatches the germline segment, possibly from a read error. The V and J genes are TRBV4-1 and TRBJ2-7; the D is unclear. From germline, CDR1 is MGHRA and CDR2 YSYEKL. The CDR3 has 13 residues. The CDR3 DNA sequence: TGCGCCGGCAGCCAAGACCCTTCCTACGAGCAGTACTTC. This encodes CAGSQDPSYEQYF.

This chain joins TRBV12-3 or TRBV12-4 and TRBJ1-5; 10 bases align to TRBD1. This CDR3 has 14 residues. Trimming took 4 bases from V and 6 from J; bases not matched to a gene: 3. CDR3 in DNA: TGTGCCAGCAGTTCGACAGGGGGCGGTCAGCCCCAGCATTTT. Translated, it gives CASSSTGGGQPQHF.

V and J are TRBV14 and TRBJ2-7; 8 bases fit TRBD2. CDR1 SGHDN and CDR2 FVKESK come from the germline V gene. Trimming cost V 10 bases and J 3 bases; bases outside gene matches: 8. The CDR3 is 13 amino acids. The DNA of the CDR3 is TGTGCCAACGGCGGGGGGCTATTCTACGAGCAGTACTTC. Its translation is CANGGGLFYEQYF.

This clonotype was detected only a few times. The rearrangement joins TRBV13 to TRBJ2-3; 7 bases align to TRBD2. This CDR3 contains 14 residues. Germline V lookup: CDR1 PRHDT, CDR2 FYEKMQ (reference sequence). Trimming removed 5 bases from V and 2 bases from J; junction bases left unmatched: 4. This CDR3 is CASSPSGYTDTQYF. CDR3 sequence (DNA): TGTGCCAGCAGCCCTAGCGGCTACACAGATACGCAGTATTTT.

V and J are TRBV12-3 or TRBV12-4 and TRBJ1-3; tentative D call: TRBD1 (6 bases). Between the trimmed V and J ends, which lost 5 bases and 0 bases, there was a span of 20 bases. This CDR3 is built from 18 residues. CDR3 residues: CASSPPTDRLNSGNTIYF. DNA for the CDR3: TGTGCCAGCAGTCCCCCCACCGACAGGCTAAACTCTGGAAACACCATATATTTT.

This chain's CDR3 is CASSGASNQPQHF. The CDR3 DNA follows: TGTGCCAGTAGCGGCGCAAGCAATCAGCCCCAGCATTTT. The rearrangement joins TRBV19 to TRBJ1-5; D gene ambiguous. Germline CDR1 LNHDA, CDR2 SQIVND (reference sequence). The V and J ends lost 6 bases and 1 base respectively, with 7 bases between them. This CDR3 comprises 13 residues.

This rearrangement joins TRBV3-1 to TRBJ2-1, with 8 bases matching TRBD2. This CDR3 has 17 amino acids. V lost 5 bases and J lost 0; bases outside the gene matches: 9. Germline V gene sequence: CDR1 LGHDT, CDR2 YNNKEL (reference sequence). DNA for the CDR3: TGTGCCAGCAGCGGAATGAGCGGGAGCCGCTCCTACAATGAGCAGTTCTTC. Translated, it gives CASSGMSGSRSYNEQFF.

This chain joins TRBV13 and TRBJ1-1; no firm D call. The CDR3 totals 15 residues. Germline V lookup: CDR1 PRHDT, CDR2 FYEKMQ (reference sequence). With 0 bases removed from V and 0 bases from J, the gap between germline ends came to 8 bases. The DNA for the CDR3 is TGTGCCAGCAGCTTAGGCGCAGGCATGAACACTGAAGCTTTCTTT. Translating it yields CASSLGAGMNTEAFF.

The chain is built from TRBV4-2 and TRBJ2-2; D not certain. Germline V lookup: CDR1 LGHNA, CDR2 YNFKEQ. The CDR3 extends over 16 amino acids. V lost 0 bases to trimming and J lost 6 bases, with 14 bases between them. The CDR3 bases are TGTGCCAGCAGCCAAGAAACAAACGAGCTGCCCGGGGAGCTGTTTTTT. This translates into CASSQETNELPGELFF.

The rearrangement joins TRBV4-3 to TRBJ2-2; 8 bases agree with TRBD1. V shed 0 bases and J 3 bases; nucleotides not matched to a gene: 6. The CDR3 runs to 17 residues. Germline V lookup: CDR1 LGHNA, CDR2 YSLEER. Written as DNA, the CDR3 is TGCGCCAGCAGCCAAGACCGGGCAGGGGGCTACACCGGGGAGCTGTTTTTT. It translates to CASSQDRAGGYTGELFF.

The rearrangement links TRBV6-5 to TRBJ2-3; 8 bases are a match to TRBD2. In germline, CDR1 is MNHEY, CDR2 SVGAGI. The V segment lost 2 bases and the J segment 3 bases; nucleotides outside the gene matches: 4. The CDR3 consists of 15 residues. Written as DNA, the CDR3 is TGTGCCAGCAGTTACGACGGCGGGGGGACAGATACGCAGTATTTT. This translates into CASSYDGGGTDTQYF.

This chain links TRBV4-2 with TRBJ2-5; 7 nucleotides agree with TRBD2. V was pared by 4 bases and J by 2 bases, with 13 bases of the junction left unmatched. The CDR3 length is 17 residues. Germline loops: CDR1 LGHNA, CDR2 YNFKEQ. This CDR3 is CASSPPPVVGGQETQYF. In nucleotides, the CDR3 is TGTGCCAGCAGCCCCCCTCCGGTTGTGGGGGGGCAAGAGACCCAGTACTTC.

The chain has TRBV6-5 and TRBJ2-7; no clear D. There are 12 residues in the CDR3. From germline, CDR1 is MNHEY and CDR2 SVGAGI. The V gene lost 6 bases and the J gene lost 8 bases, with 14 bases spanning the gap. The CDR3 spells CASRTPLRQQYF. For the CDR3, the DNA is TGTGCCAGCAGGACTCCCCTACGGCAGCAGTACTTC.

The chain recombines TRBV3-1 with TRBJ2-1; 11 nucleotides align to TRBD2. CDR1 is LGHDT, CDR2 YNNKEL, per germline (reference sequence). The CDR3 totals 16 residues. With V trimmed by 2 bases and J by 9 bases, 9 bases remained unmatched. The CDR3 sequence is CASSQRPGSGGGEQFF. CDR3 sequence (DNA): TGTGCCAGCAGCCAAAGGCCCGGTAGCGGGGGGGGTGAGCAGTTCTTC.

The chain links TRBV13 to TRBJ2-5; D perhaps matches TRBD1 (6 bases). Trimming cost V 4 bases and J 0 bases, with 21 bases left between them. The CDR3 has 18 amino acids. Germline CDR1 PRHDT, CDR2 FYEKMQ (reference sequence). This CDR3 reads CASSSYSTGMRYQETQYF. In DNA form, the CDR3 reads TGTGCCAGCAGCTCATACTCAACAGGGATGCGGTACCAAGAGACCCAGTACTTC.

The genes are TRBV7-8 and TRBJ2-3; 8 bases match TRBD2. Looked up from germline, CDR1 is SGHVS and CDR2 is FQNEAQ. CDR3 size: 15 residues. The junction had 14 bases not matched to a gene; V was cut back by 7 bases and J by 8 bases. In DNA, the CDR3 is TGTGCCAGCATCTACGGGGGGGGACCTCCGGGTACGCAGTATTTT. It translates to CASIYGGGPPGTQYF.

The CDR3 here is CASGVEQFF. Written as DNA, the CDR3 is TGTGCCAGCGGTGTTGAGCAGTTCTTC. The chain combines TRBV6-5 with TRBJ2-1; no firm D call. The CDR3 has 9 amino acids. The V and J ends lost 8 bases and 9 bases respectively, with 5 bases between them. Germline CDR1 is MNHEY and CDR2 is SVGAGI.

The CDR3 reads CASSVATLGDEQYF. The CDR3 DNA sequence: TGTGCCAGCAGCGTAGCGACGCTAGGGGACGAGCAGTACTTC. This chain joins TRBV9 and TRBJ2-7; TRBD1 is a possible D gene (5 bases). Germline-derived CDR1 and CDR2 are SGDLS and YYNGEE. CDR3 length equals 14 residues. The germline V and J ends were trimmed by 0 bases and 5 bases, with 12 bases remaining between them. Full variable domain (rest looked up from reference TRBV9 and TRBJ2-7): DSGVTQTPKHLITATGQRVTLRCSPRSGDLSVYWYQQSLDQGLQFLIQYYNGEERAKGNILERFSAQQFPDLHSELNLSSLELGDSALYFCASSVATLGDEQYFGPGTRLTVT.

The V call is TRBV25-1, the J call TRBJ2-2; the match to TRBD1 covers 7 bases. CDR1 is MGHDK and CDR2 is SYGVNS in the germline V gene. V trimming: 3 bases; J trimming: 6 bases; junction bases outside the gene matches: 10. The CDR3 runs to 16 residues. The CDR3 region is CASSDWRQGKPGELFF. In DNA form, the CDR3 reads TGTGCCAGCAGTGACTGGAGACAGGGTAAACCCGGGGAGCTGTTTTTT.

V gene TRBV7-9 combines with J gene TRBJ2-7; 8 bases match TRBD1. This CDR3 region has 16 residues. Unmatched junction bases numbered 13, after V lost 2 bases and J lost 7 bases. Germline V gene data show CDR1 as SEHNR and CDR2 as FQNEAQ (reference sequence). For the CDR3, the DNA is TGTGCCAGCAGCTTAAGGCAGGGGGCCTTAGCTGATGAGCAGTACTTC. It is translated as CASSLRQGALADEQYF.

This chain uses TRBV12-3 or TRBV12-4 with TRBJ2-7; either TRBD1 or TRBD2 may supply D (5 bases each). The CDR3 runs 16 residues. With 4 bases removed from V and 2 bases from J, the gap between germline ends came to 18 bases. CDR3: CASSYSVGDGTYEQYF. DNA for the CDR3: TGTGCCAGCAGTTATTCGGTAGGGGACGGGACCTACGAGCAGTACTTC.

This rearrangement joins TRBV6-6 to TRBJ2-1; D unclear. Between the trimmed V and J ends, which lost 7 bases and 9 bases, there was a span of 16 bases. The germline V gene has CDR1 MNHNY and CDR2 SVGAGI (reference sequence). There are 13 residues in the CDR3. Here the CDR3 DNA reads TGTGCCAGCACCACAATGGGGTCGGGTGAGCAGTTCTTC. As protein: CASTTMGSGEQFF.

The chain carries TRBV5-1 and TRBJ2-7; 9 positions agree with TRBD1. Germline CDR1 and CDR2: SGHRS and YFSETQ. V shed 0 bases, J shed 5 bases, and the junction held 9 bases outside the gene matches. This CDR3 has 16 amino acids. The CDR3 sequence: CASSLARGTGNHEQYF. CDR3 nucleotide sequence: TGCGCCAGCAGCTTGGCTCGGGGGACAGGGAACCACGAGCAGTACTTC.

The chain couples TRBV4-1 to TRBJ1-1; maybe TRBD1 (6 bases). Germline V lookup: CDR1 MGHRA, CDR2 YSYEKL. Trimming took 5 bases from V and 5 from J, leaving 15 bases between them. The CDR3 runs 14 residues. CDR3 in amino acids: CASSSRGGGTEAFF. Here the CDR3 DNA reads TGCGCCAGCAGCTCTAGAGGGGGGGGGACTGAAGCTTTCTTT.